The clone carrying this T cell receptor beta chain was counted only a few times. Its antigen is undetermined. The sample belongs to a study of cytomegalovirus exposure and HLA in healthy donors. Study findings and constraints: Sequencing likely generated an artifact that appeared as a cluster of highly shared sequence variants. According to the study, 150 to 200 TCR beta chains were cytomegalovirus-associated.

There were likely unrecorded immune exposures, though donors were nominally healthy when sampled. The PCR used 60 Vbeta and 13 Jbeta primers. Clones were read by immunoSEQ multiplex PCR, and TCRdb kept only the in-frame ones, dropping some. The sample lists approximately 290,000 clones; about four fifths were seen once. This CDR3 contains 17 residues. After removal of 1 base from V and 3 bases from J, the junction contained 11 bases not matched to a gene. The germline CDR1 and CDR2 sequences are SGDLS and YYNGEE. Input material: PBMCs. This chain joins TRBV9 and TRBJ2-5; 8 nucleotides match TRBD1. The receptor was derived from a girl aged 2 to 10 in good health and CMV-seronegative. CDR3 in DNA: TGTGCCAGCAGCGTAACCCCTGAGACAGGGGATAAAGAGACCCAGTACTTC. Amino acid sequence: CASSVTPETGDKETQYF.